These 7 T cell receptor beta chains originate from one sample sequenced in a study of OX40 agonist ivuxolimab in advanced cancers. This table comes from immunoSEQ multiplex PCR, and its TCRdb copy is limited to in-frame clones, with some not included. The profile shows some 49,000 clones, around 84% of them singletons. The sequences come from CD4+ or CD8+ T cells sorted from blood, collected in a trial of the OX40 agonist ivuxolimab. These TCRs come from an adult with an advanced solid tumor such as melanoma, head and neck, liver or kidney cancer.

This chain links TRBV6-5 with TRBJ1-5; D gene uncertain. The CDR3 totals 14 residues. V gave up 2 bases and J gave up 5 bases, with 10 bases separating them. Germline V CDR1 and CDR2: MNHEY, SVGAGI. Here the CDR3 DNA reads TGTGCCAGCAGTTACGGGCGCGGGGATCAGCCCCAGCATTTT. Residues: CASSYGRGDQPQHF.

The J gene is TRBJ2-1, the V gene TRBV4-1; the D gene is possibly TRBD2 (5 bases). This CDR3 contains 14 residues. V lost 1 base to trimming and J lost 6 bases, with 10 bases between them. Germline assignment: CDR1 MGHRA and CDR2 YSYEKL. CDR3 sequence (DNA): TGCGCCAGCAGCCAAGGGAGGACCATCAATGAGCAGTTCTTC. Its translation: CASSQGRTINEQFF.

The chain joins TRBV7-2 to TRBJ1-3; D not resolved. The ends were cut back, 5 bases at V and 4 bases at J, with 15 bases in the middle. The CDR3 extends over 15 amino acids. The germline gives CDR1 SGHTA, CDR2 FQGNSA. The CDR3 DNA reads as TGTGCCAGCAGCCCTTTGGAGGGCGGAGGAAACACCATATATTTT. Its protein product is CASSPLEGGGNTIYF. Variable domain in full (rest from reference TRBV7-2 and TRBJ1-3): GAGVSQSPSNKVTEKGKDVELRCDPISGHTALYWYRQSLGQGLEFLIYFQGNSAPDKSGLPSDRFSAERTGGSVSTLTIQRTQQEDSAVYLCASSPLEGGGNTIYFGEGSWLTVV.

This clone is a singleton in its sample. V usage is TRBV5-1 and J usage is TRBJ1-1, with D possibly being TRBD1 (5 bases). The V gene's germline CDR1 is SGHRS and CDR2 YFSETQ. V lost 0 bases and J 1 base, leaving 10 bases between the germline ends. The CDR3 length is 15 residues. CDR3 DNA sequence: TGCGCCAGCAGCTTGGGAGGGGTGAAGAACACTGAAGCTTTCTTT. It encodes CASSLGGVKNTEAFF.

V and J are TRBV9 and TRBJ2-3; D possibly matches TRBD1 or TRBD2 (5 bases each). Trimming removed 0 bases at V and 0 bases at J, with 8 bases between. CDR1 is SGDLS and CDR2 is YYNGEE in the germline V gene. The CDR3 runs 15 residues. The CDR3 nucleotides are TGTGCCAGCAGCGTAGGAGGGGCCAGCACAGATACGCAGTATTTT. It encodes CASSVGGASTDTQYF. Drawing the rest from reference TRBV9 and TRBJ2-3, the complete variable domain is DSGVTQTPKHLITATGQRVTLRCSPRSGDLSVYWYQQSLDQGLQFLIQYYNGEERAKGNILERFSAQQFPDLHSELNLSSLELGDSALYFCASSVGGASTDTQYFGPGTRLTVL.

V gene TRBV5-8 combines with J gene TRBJ1-5; D is perhaps TRBD1 (6 bases). V was pared by 4 bases and J by 3 bases, with 14 bases between. From germline, CDR1 is SGHTS and CDR2 YDEGEE. The CDR3 spans 15 residues. The CDR3 DNA sequence: TGTGCCAGCAGCCCGCAAAGGACAGTCAATCAGCCCCAGCATTTT. It yields the protein CASSPQRTVNQPQHF.

The rearrangement links TRBV6-7 to TRBJ2-7, with a possible D match to TRBD1 (6 bases). TRBV6-7 has ORF status, its function being uncertain. Trimming took off 0 bases at V and 6 bases at J, with 15 bases between the two ends. This CDR3 is built from 15 residues. This chain's CDR3 is CASSYSNRVGSEQYV. In DNA, the CDR3 is TGTGCCAGCAGTTACTCGAACAGGGTCGGCTCCGAGCAGTACGTC.